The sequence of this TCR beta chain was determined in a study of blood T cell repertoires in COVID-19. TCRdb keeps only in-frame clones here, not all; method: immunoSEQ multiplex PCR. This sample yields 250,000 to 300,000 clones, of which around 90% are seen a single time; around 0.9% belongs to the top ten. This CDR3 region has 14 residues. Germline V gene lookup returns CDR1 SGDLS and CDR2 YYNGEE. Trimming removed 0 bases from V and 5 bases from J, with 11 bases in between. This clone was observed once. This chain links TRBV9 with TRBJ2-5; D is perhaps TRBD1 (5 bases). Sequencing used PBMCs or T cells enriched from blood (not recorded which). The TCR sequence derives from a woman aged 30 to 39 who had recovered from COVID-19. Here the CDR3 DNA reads TGTGCCAGCAGCGTAGGACAGATAATGGAGACCCAGTACTTC. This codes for CASSVGQIMETQYF.